Each of the 3 T cell receptor beta chains below was sequenced from the same sample in a study of shared clonotypes between healthy human individuals (dated by TCRdb to the early 2020s). To prepare the library, the immunoSEQ multiplex PCR assay was applied. TCRdb provides this immuneACCESS table in a form limited to in-frame rearrangements. Some clones are lacking; in checked studies, under half of them reflect an unresolved V gene, and why the rest are absent is not known. Within this sample are hundreds of thousands of clones, with less than 97% of them counted one time only. 0.1% to 0.11% of the sample is held by the ten biggest clonotypes. CD8 naive samples were CD45RO-negative cells positively selected for CCR7, giving a CD45RA+CCR7+ population that excluded TemRA cells. Sequenced material: naive CD8+ T cells sorted from blood. The cell subset or site label for this specimen denotes: CD45RA+CCR7+. Source of these receptors: a woman in her 30s in good health.

This chain connects TRBV30 to TRBJ1-3; 8 positions agree with TRBD1. V trimming: 4 bases; J trimming: 3 bases; junction bases outside the gene matches: 8. Germline lookup yields CDR1 GTSNPN and CDR2 SVGIG (reference sequence). The CDR3 consists of 15 residues. CDR3 sequence reads: CAWKRAGGLGNTIYF. CDR3 DNA sequence: TGTGCCTGGAAGAGGGCAGGGGGCCTTGGAAACACCATATATTTT.

This chain connects TRBV2 to TRBJ2-7, with 10 bases lining up with TRBD2. V lost 6 bases, J lost 2 bases, and 10 bases stayed unmatched. The CDR3 contains 16 residues. Germline loops: CDR1 SNHLY, CDR2 FYNNEI. The CDR3 coding sequence is TGTGCCAGCAGGGGGGGTACTAGCGGGACAACCTACGAGCAGTACTTC. It translates to CASRGGTSGTTYEQYF.

This chain uses TRBV19 with TRBJ2-3; TRBD2 agrees at 12 bases. Germline assignment: CDR1 LNHDA and CDR2 SQIVND (reference sequence). The V segment lost 3 bases and the J segment 0 bases; nucleotides outside the gene matches: 7. The CDR3 spans 18 residues. This CDR3 is CASSIELAGGPSTDTQYF. Here the CDR3 DNA reads TGTGCCAGTAGTATCGAACTAGCGGGAGGCCCTAGCACAGATACGCAGTATTTT.